These 14 T cell receptor beta chains share one sample of origin, sequenced in a study of post-analysis software for immune sequencing data. These TCRs are of unknown antigen specificity. Unique molecular identifiers had been added to the TCR beta cDNA libraries. TCRdb redid the calling of the PCR reads with MiXCR, one entry per CDR3 protein. This sample has 650,000 to 850,000 distinct CDR3 sequences; under 70% occur once, and the top ten carry roughly 4.4%. Findings of the study overall: When patients were compared with controls, about 5 TRBV segments were more frequent, TRBV5-6, TRBV5-1 and TRBV20-1 among them.

The specimen sequenced was blood. These receptors were collected from a girl aged 10-17 years with multiple sclerosis.

The chain couples TRBV6-1 to TRBJ1-4; perhaps TRBD1 as D (5 bases). Trimming stripped 4 bases from V and 13 bases from J, with 16 bases between. The length of the CDR3 is 13 residues. Germline CDR1 MNHNS, CDR2 SASEGT. The DNA of the CDR3 is TGTGCCAGCAGTGGCAGGGTGAGGCAGTTACTGTTTTTT. Translated: CASSGRVRQLLFF.

The V gene is TRBV5-1, the J gene TRBJ2-1; possible D gene TRBD2, 6 bases. Germline assignment: CDR1 SGHRS and CDR2 YFSETQ. V was shortened by 1 base and J by 6 bases, with 17 bases between the two germline ends. This CDR3 spans 16 amino acids. In DNA, the CDR3 is TGCGCCAGCAGCTTGAAGGGCGCGGGGTCGGCCAATGAGCAGTTCTTC. This translates into CASSLKGAGSANEQFF.

V gene TRBV5-1 combines with J gene TRBJ2-3, with D unresolved. This CDR3 has 14 amino acids. Germline V gene sequence: CDR1 SGHRS, CDR2 YFSETQ. Trimming stripped 4 bases from V and 0 bases from J, with 9 bases between. Here the CDR3 DNA reads TGCGCCAGCAGCCCCCAGGCTAGCACAGATACGCAGTATTTT. Its protein is CASSPQASTDTQYF. The whole variable domain, remainder taken from reference TRBV5-1 and TRBJ2-3, is KAGVTQTPRYLIKTRGQQVTLSCSPISGHRSVSWYQQTPGQGLQFLFEYFSETQRNKGNFPGRFSGRQFSNSRSEMNVSTLELGDSALYLCASSPQASTDTQYFGPGTRLTVL.

The rearrangement joins TRBV29-1 to TRBJ2-1; no clear D gene. The germline V and J ends were trimmed by 5 bases and 3 bases, with 11 bases remaining between them. The CDR3 is 13 amino acids. Germline V CDR1 and CDR2: SQVTM, ANQGSEA. The CDR3 loop reads CSVRAFYYNEQFF. The CDR3 DNA sequence: TGCAGCGTTAGGGCTTTCTACTACAATGAGCAGTTCTTC.

This clonotype was recorded once. The chain has TRBV7-9 and TRBJ2-1; 12 bases line up with TRBD2. The V and J ends lost 5 bases and 4 bases, in that order; junction bases with no gene match: 9. The CDR3 is made up of 17 amino acids. CDR1 and CDR2 (germline): SEHNR, FQNEAQ (reference sequence). CDR3 sequence (DNA): TGTGCCAGCAGCCCCCAAAGCGGGACTAGCGGGTACAATGAGCAGTTCTTC. Amino acid sequence: CASSPQSGTSGYNEQFF.

With regard to this clonotype: A much larger clone lies one base from this, so it may be a read error. This chain links TRBV5-1 with TRBJ2-5; TRBD2 aligns across 8 bases. This CDR3 comprises 12 residues. CDR1 and CDR2 (germline): SGHRS, YFSETQ. In nucleotides, the CDR3 is TGCGCCGGCAGCTCGGGGGGGGAGACCCAGTACTTC. Its translation: CAGSSGGETQYF.

This sequence joins TRBV3-1 and TRBJ1-5, with 9 positions matching TRBD1. Germline V gene lookup returns CDR1 LGHDT and CDR2 YNNKEL (reference sequence). This CDR3 comprises 18 residues. V lost 3 bases, J lost 1 base, and 10 bases stayed unmatched. The CDR3 DNA reads TGTGCCAGCAGCCAGTCGACAGGGGGATACGGGAGCAATCAGCCCCAGCATTTT. Encoded protein: CASSQSTGGYGSNQPQHF.

The rearrangement links TRBV11-2 to TRBJ2-1; a weak D match, TRBD2 (6 bases). The CDR3 spans 16 residues. V was cut by 0 bases and J by 1 base, with 10 bases left in between. The germline V gene has CDR1 SGHAT and CDR2 FQNNGV. The CDR3 reads CASSLDMGGSYNEQFF. Written as DNA, the CDR3 is TGTGCCAGCAGCTTAGATATGGGGGGTTCCTACAATGAGCAGTTCTTC.

The chain recombines TRBV20-1 with TRBJ1-2; TRBD1 agrees at 7 bases. Germline CDR1 is DFQATT and CDR2 is SNEGSKA (reference sequence). This CDR3 region has 12 residues. Trimming cost V 6 bases and J 4 bases; bases outside gene matches: 5. The CDR3: CSARGAAYGYTF. The CDR3 region has the DNA TGCAGTGCCAGGGGGGCCGCCTATGGCTACACCTTC.

This clonotype has only a few counts. The chain recombines TRBV20-1 with TRBJ2-7, with a possible D match to TRBD2 (6 bases). Deletions cut 2 bases from V and 0 bases from J, with 14 bases between. The CDR3 covers 15 residues. Germline-derived CDR1 and CDR2 are DFQATT and SNEGSKA (reference sequence). The CDR3, as DNA: TGCAGTGCTAGACTTGGGACTGCTAGCTCCTACGAGCAGTACTTC. It codes for CSARLGTASSYEQYF.

The chain couples TRBV29-1 to TRBJ1-1; a possible D gene is TRBD1 (5 bases). CDR1 is SQVTM, CDR2 ANQGSEA, per germline. This CDR3 is built from 14 residues. Trimming left V 4 bases short and J 4 bases short, with 16 bases between. CDR3 nucleotide sequence: TGCAGCGTTGTCACAGGTAACGGGGCCACTGAAGCTTTCTTT. It is translated as CSVVTGNGATEAFF.

The V and J genes are TRBV24-1 and TRBJ2-1; a possible D gene is TRBD1 (5 bases). The CDR3 length is 15 residues. The V gene's germline CDR1 is KGHDR and CDR2 SFDVKD. Trimming took off 2 bases at V and 5 bases at J, with 12 bases between the two ends. The CDR3 loop is CATSDWKTENNEQFF. The CDR3 DNA reads TGTGCCACCAGTGATTGGAAGACAGAGAACAATGAGCAGTTCTTC.

The chain combines TRBV2 with TRBJ1-6, with D perhaps matching TRBD1 (5 bases). From germline, CDR1 is SNHLY and CDR2 FYNNEI. This CDR3 spans 15 amino acids. V lost 8 bases to trimming and J lost 14 bases, with 25 bases between them. The CDR3 protein is CASRPRDGQIRSLHF. Written as DNA, the CDR3 is TGTGCCAGCCGTCCCCGGGACGGCCAGATTCGGTCCCTCCACTTT.

CDR3 in amino acids: CASARQGTGQPQHF. CDR3 nucleotides: TGTGCCAGCGCGAGACAGGGGACGGGACAGCCCCAGCATTTT. The V gene is TRBV12-3 or TRBV12-4, the J gene TRBJ1-5; 8 nucleotides line up with TRBD1. The CDR3 covers 14 residues. The junction had 10 bases not matched to a gene; V was cut back by 8 bases and J by 7 bases.